This TCR beta chain was sequenced during a study of TIL therapy for anti-PD-1-resistant metastatic lung cancer. At the level of the study: By whole-exome sequencing, median non-synonymous tumor mutation burden was roughly 1.6 mutations per megabase.

V lost 7 bases and J 4 bases, leaving 20 bases between the germline ends. Looked up from germline, CDR1 is SGHRS and CDR2 is YFSETQ. CDR3 size: 16 residues. Sequencing used immunoSEQ v3. The data were produced by immunoSEQ multiplex PCR, yet TCRdb's version contains in-frame clones alone and is incomplete. The sample records tens of thousands of clones, 72% being singletons. Time point denoted: pre-treatment sample, taken before nivolumab and TIL therapy. The tumor samples were excised metastases, mostly pleural nodules or supraclavicular lymph nodes. Tumors were harvested before any PD-1/PD-L1 blockade. A remark on this clone: Its antigen is unidentified.

The study, taken as a whole, reports: TIL cultures after expansion showed higher clonality and lower diversity than baseline tumor (median about 6% vs 30%).

The gene calls are TRBV5-1 and TRBJ2-2; D might be TRBD2 (5 bases). This specimen consisted of tumor tissue, obtained at baseline. The receptor's source is a person between 30 and 79 years old with non-small cell lung cancer. The CDR3 nucleotides read TGCGCCAGCTACCAGTCAGGACTTGGGGTCACCGGGGAGCTGTTTTTT. It translates to CASYQSGLGVTGELFF.